This is a list of T cell receptor beta chains from one sample in a study of blood T cell repertoires in COVID-19. The table came from immunoSEQ multiplex PCR; TCRdb's copy has only in-frame clones and leaves some out. The sample lists about 97,000 clones, around 90% seen once, with around 2% in the top ten. Sequenced material: peripheral blood. The receptors derive from a man aged 50 to 59 with active COVID-19. The CDR3 runs from the conserved cysteine through the conserved F or W. A D gene is named only where the DNA matches it firmly. Some rows have no size entry. The others give once, few or many, or a class for an expanded clone.

V gene: TRBV5-5
J gene: TRBJ2-3
D gene: .
clone size: .
CDR3 protein: CASSFYRASSTDTQYF
CDR3 DNA: TGTGCCAGCAGTTTTTACAGGGCCTCTAGCACAGATACGCAGTATTTT

V gene: TRBV7-9
J gene: TRBJ1-1
D gene: TRBD1
clone size: .
CDR3 protein: CASSSQGLEAFF
CDR3 DNA: TGTGCCAGCAGCTCACAGGGGCTTGAAGCTTTCTTT

V gene: TRBV4-1
J gene: TRBJ2-5
D gene: .
clone size: .
CDR3 protein: CASSQGVGRGETQYF
CDR3 DNA: TGCGCCAGCAGCCAAGGGGTCGGCAGAGGGGAGACCCAGTACTTC

V gene: TRBV6-5
J gene: TRBJ1-1
D gene: TRBD1
clone size: .
CDR3 protein: CASSYALTRGLTEAFF
CDR3 DNA: TGTGCCAGCAGTTACGCGTTAACCAGGGGGCTCACTGAAGCTTTCTTT

V gene: TRBV19
J gene: TRBJ2-3
D gene: .
clone size: .
CDR3 protein: CASSSAGIYTDTQYF
CDR3 DNA: TGTGCCAGTAGTTCTGCGGGGATTTACACAGATACGCAGTATTTT

V gene: TRBV2
J gene: TRBJ2-1
D gene: TRBD2
clone size: .
CDR3 protein: CASSKNGGTYNEQFF
CDR3 DNA: TGTGCCAGCAGTAAAAACGGGGGGACCTACAATGAGCAGTTCTTC

V gene: TRBV6-2/TRBV6-3
J gene: TRBJ2-7
D gene: .
clone size: .
CDR3 protein: CASSRGNYEQYF
CDR3 DNA: TGTGCCAGCAGCAGGGGAAACTACGAGCAGTACTTC

V gene: TRBV11-3
J gene: TRBJ2-7
D gene: TRBD1
clone size: .
CDR3 protein: CASSRNGQGAAYEQYF
CDR3 DNA: TGTGCCAGCAGCCGAAACGGACAGGGGGCGGCCTACGAGCAGTACTTC

V gene: TRBV2
J gene: TRBJ2-1
D gene: TRBD2
clone size: .
CDR3 protein: CASRGTSGGASPNEQFF
CDR3 DNA: TGTGCCAGCAGAGGGACTAGCGGGGGGGCCTCCCCCAATGAGCAGTTCTTC

V gene: TRBV4-1
J gene: TRBJ1-5
D gene: .
clone size: few
CDR3 protein: CASSLRAGWGDQPQHF
CDR3 DNA: TGCGCCAGCAGCCTCCGTGCGGGGTGGGGCGATCAGCCCCAGCATTTT

V gene: TRBV11-2
J gene: TRBJ2-7
D gene: .
clone size: .
CDR3 protein: CASRMLGGREQYF
CDR3 DNA: TGTGCCAGCAGGATGTTAGGGGGACGCGAGCAGTACTTC

V gene: TRBV7-8
J gene: TRBJ2-5
D gene: TRBD2
clone size: .
CDR3 protein: CASSLYGTRRFQETQYF
CDR3 DNA: TGTGCCAGCAGCTTATACGGGACTAGGAGGTTCCAAGAGACCCAGTACTTC

V gene: TRBV5-4
J gene: TRBJ2-7
D gene: TRBD1
clone size: .
CDR3 protein: CASSREPGQGAHEQYF
CDR3 DNA: TGTGCCAGCAGCCGGGAGCCAGGACAGGGGGCCCACGAGCAGTACTTC

V gene: TRBV4-1
J gene: TRBJ1-2
D gene: .
clone size: .
CDR3 protein: CASSQLTGYGYTF
CDR3 DNA: TGCGCCAGCAGCCAACTAACTGGCTATGGCTACACCTTC

V gene: TRBV7-8
J gene: TRBJ2-5
D gene: .
clone size: .
CDR3 protein: CASSSLGERAETQYF
CDR3 DNA: TGTGCCAGCAGCTCCCTCGGAGAGCGAGCGGAGACCCAGTACTTC

V gene: TRBV5-1
J gene: TRBJ2-5
D gene: TRBD1
clone size: .
CDR3 protein: CASSSTLARGLETQYF
CDR3 DNA: TGCGCCAGCAGCTCCACCCTAGCAAGGGGGCTGGAGACCCAGTACTTC

V gene: TRBV5-1
J gene: TRBJ2-7
D gene: TRBD1
clone size: .
CDR3 protein: CASSFQRGQNYEQYF
CDR3 DNA: TGCGCCAGCAGCTTCCAAAGGGGACAGAACTACGAGCAGTACTTC

V gene: TRBV7-2
J gene: TRBJ2-2
D gene: .
clone size: .
CDR3 protein: CASSLLANTGELFF
CDR3 DNA: TGTGCCAGCAGCCTGTTGGCCAACACCGGGGAGCTGTTTTTT

V gene: TRBV15
J gene: TRBJ1-5
D gene: TRBD1
clone size: .
CDR3 protein: CATTQGRNQPQHF
CDR3 DNA: TGTGCCACCACACAGGGGCGGAATCAGCCCCAGCATTTT

V gene: TRBV7-9
J gene: TRBJ1-3
D gene: TRBD1
clone size: .
CDR3 protein: CASSRDRGLSGNTIYF
CDR3 DNA: TGTGCCAGCAGCCGGGACAGAGGCCTCTCTGGAAACACCATATATTTT

V gene: TRBV30
J gene: TRBJ1-2
D gene: TRBD1
clone size: .
CDR3 protein: CAWSVRQGGGYTF
CDR3 DNA: TGTGCCTGGAGTGTACGGCAGGGGGGTGGCTACACCTTC

V gene: TRBV27
J gene: TRBJ1-1
D gene: .
clone size: .
CDR3 protein: CASTPRMTGSTEAFF
CDR3 DNA: TGTGCCAGCACCCCACGTATGACAGGAAGCACTGAAGCTTTCTTT

V gene: TRBV5-4
J gene: TRBJ2-4
D gene: .
clone size: .
CDR3 protein: CASSLAGAAKNIQYF
CDR3 DNA: TGTGCCAGCAGCTTGGCAGGGGCGGCCAAAAACATTCAGTACTTC

V gene: TRBV6-5
J gene: TRBJ1-6
D gene: .
clone size: few
CDR3 protein: CATTGGRVGDSPLHF
CDR3 DNA: TGTGCCACGACGGGAGGCAGGGTCGGTGATTCACCCCTCCACTTT

V gene: TRBV20-1
J gene: TRBJ1-5
D gene: TRBD1
clone size: few
CDR3 protein: CSASEQGSQPQHF
CDR3 DNA: TGCAGTGCTAGTGAACAGGGGTCTCAGCCCCAGCATTTT

V gene: TRBV7-9
J gene: TRBJ2-7
D gene: TRBD2
clone size: .
CDR3 protein: CASSAGGAGSSEQYF
CDR3 DNA: TGTGCCAGCAGCGCGGGAGGCGCAGGCTCAAGCGAGCAGTACTTC